These 17 T cell receptor beta chains were sequenced from one sample in a study of T cells in Graves' hyperthyroidism and ophthalmopathy. The CDR3 regions of TCR beta were amplified from RNA transcripts. The HTBI primer set drove a first-round RT-PCR of the TCR CDR3. TCRdb recomputed calls from the multiplex PCR reads with MiXCR, one row per CDR3 protein. This sample has 200,000 to 250,000 distinct CDR3 sequences, with 16% found just once. Material: blood. The receptors originated from a woman aged 18-29 years with Graves' ophthalmopathy.

This clonotype was detected many times. The chain has TRBV4-1 and TRBJ2-2; unclear D gene. Per germline, CDR1 MGHRA and CDR2 YSYEKL. This CDR3 has 18 amino acids. V was cut by 0 bases and J by 2 bases, with 16 bases left in between. CDR3 sequence (DNA): TGCGCCAGCAGCCAAGATCGTTTCTGGGGTAGAAACACCGGGGAGCTGTTTTTT. Its protein is CASSQDRFWGRNTGELFF.

This clonotype has at least ten counts. The genes are TRBV11-2 and TRBJ1-2, with 8 positions matching TRBD1. CDR3 length equals 17 residues. V lost 5 bases and J lost 3; bases outside the gene matches: 14. The germline gives CDR1 SGHAT, CDR2 FQNNGV. The CDR3 region has the DNA TGTGCCAGCAGCACCCCTCTGACAGGGGTTAGGGACTATGGCTACACCTTC. Protein product: CASSTPLTGVRDYGYTF.

This clonotype came up many times. This rearrangement joins TRBV9 to TRBJ2-7; no clear D gene. Germline V gives CDR1 SGDLS, CDR2 YYNGEE. The V end lost 0 bases, the J end lost 7 bases, and 26 bases lay between the germline ends. The CDR3 covers 18 residues. CDR3 coding DNA: TGTGCCAGCAGCGTAGCAGCCTCCGTCGGGTACCCTAGATCGGAGCAGTACTTC. This gives the protein CASSVAASVGYPRSEQYF.

The V gene is TRBV6-1, the J gene TRBJ2-2; D possibly corresponds to TRBD2 (5 bases). Trimming removed 6 bases at V and 5 bases at J, with 16 bases between. Germline V gives CDR1 MNHNS, CDR2 SASEGT. The CDR3 extends over 15 amino acids. The CDR3: CASRNRGRRTGELFF. The CDR3 bases are TGTGCCAGCAGGAACCGCGGGCGTAGGACCGGGGAGCTGTTTTTT.

In its sample, this clonotype was seen many times. The chain employs TRBV5-1 and TRBJ1-1; no reliable D call. CDR1 is SGHRS, CDR2 YFSETQ, per germline. V was pared by 6 bases and J by 3 bases, with 6 bases between. The CDR3 contains 11 residues. CDR3 amino acids: CASISDTEAFF. In DNA, the CDR3 is TGCGCCAGCATTTCGGACACTGAAGCTTTCTTT.

In this sample, this clonotype turned up many times. This chain joins TRBV20-1 and TRBJ2-1; D is possibly TRBD2 (5 bases). Germline values: CDR1 DFQATT, CDR2 SNEGSKA (reference sequence). The V end was cut by 1 base, the J end by 7 bases, with 11 bases between. This CDR3 is built from 13 residues. Written as DNA, the CDR3 is TGCAGTGCTAGAGTCCAAACGGGGAATGAGCAGTTCTTC. This encodes CSARVQTGNEQFF.

The CDR3 coding sequence is TGTGCCAGCAGCTTAAATTCAGGTCTCGAGCAGTACTTC. It encodes CASSLNSGLEQYF. The chain employs TRBV5-4 and TRBJ2-7, with unresolved D. This CDR3 has 13 residues. The ends were cut back, 2 bases at V and 6 bases at J, with 12 bases in the middle. Germline CDR1 reads SGHNT; CDR2 reads YYREEE (reference sequence).

This chain links TRBV6-2 or TRBV6-3 with TRBJ2-7; TRBD1 matches at 9 bases. After removal of 7 bases from V and 5 bases from J, the junction contained 12 bases not matched to a gene. The CDR3 covers 15 residues. The germline V gene has CDR1 MNHEY and CDR2 SVGEGT. The CDR3 protein is CASTQPGTGWDEQYF. The CDR3 DNA reads as TGTGCCAGCACTCAACCCGGGACAGGGTGGGACGAGCAGTACTTC.

CDR3 nucleotide sequence: TGTGCCAGCAGCTTAGTATTTTCGAACACTGAAGCTTTCTTT. Translated, it gives CASSLVFSNTEAFF. The V gene is TRBV7-9, the J gene TRBJ1-1; D gene ambiguous. The ends were cut back, 1 base at V and 1 base at J, with 7 bases in the middle. Germline CDR1 and CDR2: SEHNR and FQNEAQ (reference sequence). This CDR3 comprises 14 residues.

The table lists this clonotype with many counts. The V call is TRBV20-1, the J call TRBJ2-5, with TRBD2 matching 8 bases. The CDR3 has 14 amino acids. Trimming cost V 5 bases and J 5 bases; bases outside gene matches: 10. The germline V gene encodes CDR1 DFQATT and CDR2 SNEGSKA (reference sequence). CDR3 amino acids: CSAQRGPRRETQYF. In nucleotides, the CDR3 is TGCAGTGCTCAGCGGGGGCCACGGCGGGAGACCCAGTACTTC.

There are many counts of this clonotype. The V call is TRBV20-1, the J call TRBJ2-5, with TRBD2 matching 9 bases. V shed 7 bases and J 5 bases; nucleotides not matched to a gene: 8. Germline values: CDR1 DFQATT, CDR2 SNEGSKA (reference sequence). The CDR3 is 13 amino acids. The CDR3 DNA reads as TGCAGTGGACAAGGGCGGGGGGGGGAGACCCAGTACTTC. Its protein is CSGQGRGGETQYF.

This clonotype was seen at least ten times. The gene calls are TRBV2 and TRBJ2-3; TRBD1 is a possible D gene (6 bases). V was pared by 11 bases and J by 3 bases, with 15 bases between. This CDR3 has 13 amino acids. Germline-derived CDR1 and CDR2 are SNHLY and FYNNEI. CDR3 sequence (DNA): TGTGCCGGCCGCACAGGGACGACAGATACGCAGTATTTT. Translating gives CAGRTGTTDTQYF.

In its sample, this clonotype was seen many times. J is TRBJ2-7 and V is TRBV20-1, with a possible D match to TRBD1 (5 bases). CDR1 and CDR2 from the germline V gene are DFQATT and SNEGSKA (reference sequence). The CDR3 loop spans 13 amino acids. V lost 6 bases to trimming and J lost 1 base, with 13 bases between them. DNA of the CDR3: TGCAGTGCCCCGAACCGACAGTCCTACGAGCAGTACTTC. Its protein product is CSAPNRQSYEQYF.

This clonotype was counted at least ten times. This sequence joins TRBV5-1 and TRBJ2-1; D may be TRBD2 (5 bases). The CDR3 sequence is 15 residues long. Germline V lookup: CDR1 SGHRS, CDR2 YFSETQ. With 5 bases removed from V and 0 bases from J, the gap between germline ends came to 12 bases. CDR3 nucleotide sequence: TGCGCCAGCAGGGATAGCGCGAACTCCTACAATGAGCAGTTCTTC. The encoded protein is CASRDSANSYNEQFF.

This clonotype was recorded many times. The V and J genes are TRBV28 and TRBJ2-6, with a tentative D call TRBD1 (6 bases). The length of the CDR3 is 18 residues. CDR1 and CDR2 from the germline V gene are MDHEN and SYDVKM. The germline V and J ends were trimmed by 8 bases and 2 bases, with 22 bases remaining between them. The CDR3 DNA is TGTGCCAGCCGTCCAGGGGTAGGGATACTGACTGGGGCCAACGTCCTGACTTTC. Translation gives CASRPGVGILTGANVLTF.

At least ten counts were recorded for this clonotype. This chain links TRBV28 with TRBJ2-1; no clear D gene. The CDR3 is 17 residues long. CDR1 is MDHEN and CDR2 is SYDVKM in the germline V gene. Trimming took 7 bases from V and 4 from J, leaving 23 bases between them. The CDR3 loop reads CASIPTGQGSLYNEQFF. Here the CDR3 DNA reads TGTGCCAGCATACCCACCGGCCAAGGGTCACTATACAATGAGCAGTTCTTC.

This rearrangement joins TRBV4-3 to TRBJ2-7; 12 nucleotides agree with TRBD1. The CDR3 totals 15 residues. J gave up 5 bases and V 5 bases, and 7 bases lay outside the gene matches. The germline CDR1 and CDR2 sequences are LGHNA and YSLEER. CDR3 DNA: TGCGCCAGCAGCTCCGGGACAGGGGGCGGAAACGAGCAGTACTTC. Its translation is CASSSGTGGGNEQYF.